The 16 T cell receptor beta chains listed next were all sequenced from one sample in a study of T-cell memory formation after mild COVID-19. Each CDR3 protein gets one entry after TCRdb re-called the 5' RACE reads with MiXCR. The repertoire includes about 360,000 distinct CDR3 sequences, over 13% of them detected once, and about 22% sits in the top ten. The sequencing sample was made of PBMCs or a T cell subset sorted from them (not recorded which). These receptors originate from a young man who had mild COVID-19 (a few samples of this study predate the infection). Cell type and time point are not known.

The CDR3 DNA follows: TGTGCCAGCAGTTTTTCGGTGCCTGGGGCCAACGTCCTGACTTTC. Its protein product is CASSFSVPGANVLTF. V is TRBV7-9 and J is TRBJ2-6, with D hard to call. V was clipped by 6 bases and J by 2 bases, with 11 bases between them. CDR3 length equals 15 residues. Germline loops: CDR1 SEHNR, CDR2 FQNEAQ (reference sequence).

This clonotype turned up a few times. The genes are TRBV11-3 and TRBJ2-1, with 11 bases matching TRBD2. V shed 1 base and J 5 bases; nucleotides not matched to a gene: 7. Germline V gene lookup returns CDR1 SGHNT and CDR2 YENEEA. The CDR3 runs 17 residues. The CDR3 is CASSLGPRLAGNNEQFF. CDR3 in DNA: TGTGCCAGCAGCTTAGGTCCCCGACTAGCGGGGAACAATGAGCAGTTCTTC.

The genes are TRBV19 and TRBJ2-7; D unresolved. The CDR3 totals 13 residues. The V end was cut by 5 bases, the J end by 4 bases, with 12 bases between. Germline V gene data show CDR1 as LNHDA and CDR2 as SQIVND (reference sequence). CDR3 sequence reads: CASSPPTRYEQYF. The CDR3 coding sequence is TGTGCCAGTAGTCCGCCGACTCGTTACGAGCAGTACTTC.

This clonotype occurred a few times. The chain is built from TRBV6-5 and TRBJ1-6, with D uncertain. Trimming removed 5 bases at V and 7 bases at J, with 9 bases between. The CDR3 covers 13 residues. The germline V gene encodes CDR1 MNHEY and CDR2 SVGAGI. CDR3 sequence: CASSRRRNSPLHF. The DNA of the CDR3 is TGTGCCAGCAGTCGTCGTAGAAATTCACCCCTCCACTTT.

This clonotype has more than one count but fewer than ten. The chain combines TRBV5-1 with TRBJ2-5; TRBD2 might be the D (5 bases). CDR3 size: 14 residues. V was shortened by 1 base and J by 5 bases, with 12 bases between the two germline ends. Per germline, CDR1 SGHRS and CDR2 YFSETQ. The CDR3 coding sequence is TGCGCCAGCAGCTTGACCGGAAGGAGGGAGACCCAGTACTTC. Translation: CASSLTGRRETQYF. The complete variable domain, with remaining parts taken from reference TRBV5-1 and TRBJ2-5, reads KAGVTQTPRYLIKTRGQQVTLSCSPISGHRSVSWYQQTPGQGLQFLFEYFSETQRNKGNFPGRFSGRQFSNSRSEMNVSTLELGDSALYLCASSLTGRRETQYFGPGTRLLVL.

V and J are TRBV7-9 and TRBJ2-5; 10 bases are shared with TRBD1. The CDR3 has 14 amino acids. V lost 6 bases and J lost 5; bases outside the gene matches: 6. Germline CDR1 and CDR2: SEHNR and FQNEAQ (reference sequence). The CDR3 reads CASRSGTGVETQYF. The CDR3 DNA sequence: TGTGCCAGCAGGTCCGGGACAGGGGTGGAGACCCAGTACTTC. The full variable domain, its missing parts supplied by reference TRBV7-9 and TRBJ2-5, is DTGVSQNPRHKITKRGQNVTFRCDPISEHNRLYWYRQTLGQGPEFLTYFQNEAQLEKSRLLSDRFSAERPKGSFSTLEIQRTEQGDSAMYLCASRSGTGVETQYFGPGTRLLVL.

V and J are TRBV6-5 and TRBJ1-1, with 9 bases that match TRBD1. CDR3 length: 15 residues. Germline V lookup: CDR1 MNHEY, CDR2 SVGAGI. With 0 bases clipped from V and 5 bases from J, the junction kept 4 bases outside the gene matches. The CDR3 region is CASSYSSQGATEAFF. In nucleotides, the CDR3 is TGTGCCAGCAGTTACTCGTCACAGGGGGCGACTGAAGCTTTCTTT.

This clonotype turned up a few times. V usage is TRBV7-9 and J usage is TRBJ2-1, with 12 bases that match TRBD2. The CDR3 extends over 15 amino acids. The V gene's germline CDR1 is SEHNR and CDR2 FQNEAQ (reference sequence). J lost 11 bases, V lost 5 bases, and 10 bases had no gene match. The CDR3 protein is CASSPRLAGAGKQFF. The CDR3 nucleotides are TGTGCCAGCAGCCCCCGACTAGCGGGGGCCGGAAAGCAGTTCTTC.

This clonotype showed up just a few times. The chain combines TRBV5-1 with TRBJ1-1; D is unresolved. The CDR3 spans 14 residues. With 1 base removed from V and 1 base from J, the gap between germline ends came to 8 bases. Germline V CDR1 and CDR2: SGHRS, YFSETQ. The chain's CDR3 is CASSLYSSNTEAFF. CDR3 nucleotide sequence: TGCGCCAGCAGCTTGTACAGCTCGAACACTGAAGCTTTCTTT.

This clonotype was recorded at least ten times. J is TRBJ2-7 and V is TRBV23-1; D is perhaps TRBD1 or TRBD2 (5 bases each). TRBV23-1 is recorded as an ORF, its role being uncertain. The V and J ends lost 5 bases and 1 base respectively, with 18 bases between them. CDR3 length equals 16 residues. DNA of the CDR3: TGCGCCAGCAGTAGGGACGGCGAAGTGTCGTCCTACGAGCAGTACGTC. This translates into CASSRDGEVSSYEQYV.

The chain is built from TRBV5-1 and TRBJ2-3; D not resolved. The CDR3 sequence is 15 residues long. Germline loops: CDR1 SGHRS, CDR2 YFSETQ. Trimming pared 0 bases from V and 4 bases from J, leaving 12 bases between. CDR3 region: CASSLGPTAADTQYF. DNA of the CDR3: TGCGCCAGCAGCTTGGGCCCTACAGCCGCAGATACGCAGTATTTT.

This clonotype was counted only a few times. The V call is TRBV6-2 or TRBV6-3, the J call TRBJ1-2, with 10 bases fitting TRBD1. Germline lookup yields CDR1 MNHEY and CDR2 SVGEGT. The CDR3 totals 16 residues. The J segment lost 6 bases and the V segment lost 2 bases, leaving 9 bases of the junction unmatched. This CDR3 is CASSYTYPGTGDGYTF. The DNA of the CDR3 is TGTGCCAGCAGTTACACCTATCCCGGGACAGGGGATGGCTACACCTTC.

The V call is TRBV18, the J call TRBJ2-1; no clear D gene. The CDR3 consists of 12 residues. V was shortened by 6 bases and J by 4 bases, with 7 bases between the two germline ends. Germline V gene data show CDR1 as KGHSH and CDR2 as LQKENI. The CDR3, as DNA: TGTGCCAGCTCCACCGAGTACAATGAGCAGTTCTTC. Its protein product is CASSTEYNEQFF.

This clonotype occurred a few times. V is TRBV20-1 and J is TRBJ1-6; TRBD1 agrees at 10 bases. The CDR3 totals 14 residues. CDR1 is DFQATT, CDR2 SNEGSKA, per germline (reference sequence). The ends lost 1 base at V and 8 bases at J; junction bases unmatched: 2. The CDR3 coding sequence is TGCAGTGCTAGAGGAGGACAGGGGGATTCACCCCTCCACTTT. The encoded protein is CSARGGQGDSPLHF.

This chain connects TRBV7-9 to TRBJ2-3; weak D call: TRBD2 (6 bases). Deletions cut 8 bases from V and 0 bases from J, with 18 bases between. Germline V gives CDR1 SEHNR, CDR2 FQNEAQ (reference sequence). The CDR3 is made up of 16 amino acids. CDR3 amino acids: CASLGGAGTSTDTQYF. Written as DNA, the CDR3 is TGTGCCAGCCTGGGGGGTGCCGGGACTAGCACAGATACGCAGTATTTT.

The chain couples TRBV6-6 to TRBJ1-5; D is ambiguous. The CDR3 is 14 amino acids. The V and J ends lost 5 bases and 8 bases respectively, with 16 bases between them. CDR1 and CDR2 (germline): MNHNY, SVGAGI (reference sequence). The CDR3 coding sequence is TGTGCCAGCAGTATGCCGGGTACCGAGAAGCCCCAGCATTTT. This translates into CASSMPGTEKPQHF.